This entry lists 18 T cell receptor beta chains sequenced from one sample in a study of cytomegalovirus exposure and HLA in healthy donors. The PCR was carried out with 60 Vbeta primers and 13 Jbeta primers. TCRdb's copy holds only in-frame clones and misses some; the assay was immunoSEQ multiplex PCR. The table includes approximately 150,000 clones, about four fifths detected once. The sample comprised PBMCs. These receptor sequences come from a man younger than 45 in good health and CMV-seropositive.

This clone was picked up a small number of times. V usage is TRBV7-2 and J usage is TRBJ2-1, with 8 bases aligning to TRBD2. Per the germline V gene, CDR1 is SGHTA and CDR2 is FQGNSA. This CDR3 is 16 amino acids long. Trimming took 0 bases from V and 2 from J; bases not matched to a gene: 3. CDR3 DNA: TGTGCCAGCAGCTTAGCCGGGGGGGCCACCTACAATGAGCAGTTCTTC. It specifies CASSLAGGATYNEQFF.

The chain carries TRBV5-1 and TRBJ1-2; TRBD1 aligns across 8 bases. Trimming took 3 bases from V and 2 from J; bases not matched to a gene: 3. The CDR3 spans 14 residues. Germline V CDR1 and CDR2: SGHRS, YFSETQ. The CDR3 protein is CASSSTGGNYGYTF. The CDR3 DNA is TGCGCCAGCAGCTCAACAGGGGGGAACTATGGCTACACCTTC. Drawing the rest from reference TRBV5-1 and TRBJ1-2, the complete variable domain is KAGVTQTPRYLIKTRGQQVTLSCSPISGHRSVSWYQQTPGQGLQFLFEYFSETQRNKGNFPGRFSGRQFSNSRSEMNVSTLELGDSALYLCASSSTGGNYGYTFGSGTRLTVV.

The chain employs TRBV9 and TRBJ2-1; D possibly corresponds to TRBD2 (5 bases). The CDR3 length is 16 residues. V lost 0 bases and J lost 6, with 16 bases in between. Per the germline V gene, CDR1 is SGDLS and CDR2 is YYNGEE. The CDR3 sequence is CASSVVSERASNEQFF. The CDR3 DNA is TGTGCCAGCAGCGTAGTGAGCGAGAGGGCTTCCAATGAGCAGTTCTTC.

This chain uses TRBV5-6 with TRBJ2-1; possible D gene TRBD1, 5 bases. This CDR3 is 16 amino acids long. Between the trimmed V and J ends, which lost 2 bases and 4 bases, there was a span of 16 bases. CDR1 and CDR2 (germline): SGHDT, YYEEEE. CDR3 sequence (DNA): TGTGCCAGCAGCTTCGGACAAGAGACTGGTTACAATGAGCAGTTCTTC. Translating gives CASSFGQETGYNEQFF.

V usage is TRBV5-6 and J usage is TRBJ2-2; 8 nucleotides align to TRBD2. Germline V gene lookup returns CDR1 SGHDT and CDR2 YYEEEE. The V gene end was trimmed by 1 base and the J gene end by 4 bases; junction bases not matched to a gene: 6. The CDR3 consists of 16 residues. The CDR3 region has the DNA TGTGCCAGCAGCTTGTTACAGCGGGAGCCCACCGGGGAGCTGTTTTTT. Translated: CASSLLQREPTGELFF.

This clone was detected once. The V and J genes are TRBV7-2 and TRBJ1-3; D might be TRBD1 (6 bases). The CDR3 extends over 16 amino acids. Germline V gene lookup returns CDR1 SGHTA and CDR2 FQGNSA. V lost 5 bases to trimming and J lost 4 bases, with 18 bases between them. The CDR3 region has the DNA TGTGCCAGCAGCCCCACCCCCGGGACATTAGGAAACACCATATATTTT. Translated: CASSPTPGTLGNTIYF.

The V gene is TRBV29-1, the J gene TRBJ1-5; D uncertain. Trimming left V 6 bases short and J 9 bases short, with 18 bases between. CDR1 is SQVTM, CDR2 ANQGSEA, per germline. The CDR3 runs to 13 residues. Here the CDR3 reads CSVGTDGVGPQHF. DNA of the CDR3: TGCAGCGTGGGAACTGACGGGGTAGGGCCCCAGCATTTT.

The rearrangement uses TRBV5-6 and TRBJ2-5; possible D gene TRBD2, 6 bases. Per germline, CDR1 SGHDT and CDR2 YYEEEE. The CDR3 has 14 amino acids. The V and J ends lost 5 bases and 2 bases respectively, with 13 bases between them. The CDR3 bases are TGTGCCAGCAGTCGGGGGAACCTTCAAGAGACCCAGTACTTC. Translated: CASSRGNLQETQYF.

The V gene is TRBV30, the J gene TRBJ2-5; 8 nucleotides agree with TRBD2. The CDR3 consists of 14 residues. J was trimmed by 4 bases and V by 3 bases; bases with no gene match: 7. Germline lookup yields CDR1 GTSNPN and CDR2 SVGIG (reference sequence). CDR3 nucleotide sequence: TGTGCCTGGAGGGTAGGACTAGCACGAGAGACCCAGTACTTC. Its protein product is CAWRVGLARETQYF.

V and J are TRBV27 and TRBJ2-3, with 8 bases matching TRBD1. Germline V gene sequence: CDR1 MNHEY, CDR2 SMNVEV (reference sequence). CDR3 length: 17 amino acids. Germline trimming cut 6 bases from V and 8 bases from J; bases unmatched to any gene: 19. The CDR3 here is CASSLDRDSHYRVTQYF. In nucleotides, the CDR3 is TGTGCCAGCAGCCTGGACAGGGACTCTCACTACCGGGTTACGCAGTATTTT.

This clone was detected once. The J gene is TRBJ2-7, the V gene TRBV18, with 7 nucleotides matching TRBD1. CDR3 size: 14 residues. V lost 6 bases, J lost 3 bases, and 8 bases stayed unmatched. Germline lookup yields CDR1 KGHSH and CDR2 LQKENI. CDR3 residues: CASSPGTVLYEQYF. The CDR3, as DNA: TGTGCCAGCTCGCCCGGGACAGTCCTCTACGAGCAGTACTTC.

J is TRBJ1-3 and V is TRBV6-6; TRBD1 agrees at 8 bases. The CDR3 spans 16 residues. Germline V gene data show CDR1 as MNHNY and CDR2 as SVGAGI (reference sequence). V trimming: 7 bases; J trimming: 0 bases; junction bases outside the gene matches: 8. The CDR3 spells CASIGQGASSGNTIYF. CDR3 nucleotide sequence: TGTGCCAGCATTGGTCAGGGGGCCAGCTCTGGAAACACCATATATTTT.

The rearrangement joins TRBV2 to TRBJ1-4; TRBD1 might be the D (5 bases). Per the germline V gene, CDR1 is SNHLY and CDR2 is FYNNEI. V was shortened by 4 bases and J by 4 bases, with 7 bases between the two germline ends. The length of the CDR3 is 13 residues. CDR3 sequence: CASSAGNNEKLFF. CDR3 coding DNA: TGTGCCAGCAGTGCAGGGAATAATGAAAAACTGTTTTTT. The entire variable domain, with the rest obtained from reference TRBV2 and TRBJ1-4, is as follows: EPEVTQTPSHQVTQMGQEVILRCVPISNHLYFYWYRQILGQKVEFLVSFYNNEISEKSEIFDDQFSVERPDGSNFTLKIRSTKLEDSAMYFCASSAGNNEKLFFGSGTQLSVL.

CDR3 bases: TGTGCCAGCAGCTCTCCGGGACTAGCGAAAAAGTACGAGCAGTACTTC. Amino acid sequence: CASSSPGLAKKYEQYF. The chain employs TRBV5-4 and TRBJ2-7, with 10 bases fitting TRBD2. CDR3 length equals 16 residues. Germline V gene lookup returns CDR1 SGHNT and CDR2 YYREEE (reference sequence). V was clipped by 3 bases and J by 4 bases; unmatched bases: 10.

This clone occurred a few times. The chain combines TRBV5-1 with TRBJ2-7, with 9 bases fitting TRBD1. Germline CDR1 reads SGHRS; CDR2 reads YFSETQ. This CDR3 has 15 amino acids. V lost 4 bases and J lost 2; bases outside the gene matches: 7. CDR3 DNA: TGCGCCAGCAGCGGGGCGGACAGGGGTCCCTACGAGCAGTACTTC. Translation gives CASSGADRGPYEQYF.

The gene calls are TRBV6-6 and TRBJ1-1; unclear D gene. Germline V gives CDR1 MNHNY, CDR2 SVGAGI (reference sequence). The CDR3 has 14 residues. Deletions cut 7 bases from V and 7 bases from J, with 19 bases between. The CDR3 sequence is CASIAVGGRGEAFF. The CDR3 bases are TGTGCCAGCATCGCGGTGGGAGGACGAGGTGAAGCTTTCTTT.

The CDR3 coding sequence is TGTGCCAGCAGCCCACACGTCGGGGACAATGAGCAGTTCTTC. This gives the protein CASSPHVGDNEQFF. The chain is built from TRBV7-2 and TRBJ2-1; D might be TRBD2 (5 bases). Deletions cut 5 bases from V and 5 bases from J, with 13 bases between. The germline gives CDR1 SGHTA, CDR2 FQGNSA. This CDR3 region has 14 residues.

The chain employs TRBV28 and TRBJ1-2; tentatively, D is TRBD1 (5 bases). Trimming pared 4 bases from V and 0 bases from J, leaving 21 bases between. Germline V gives CDR1 MDHEN, CDR2 SYDVKM. The CDR3 length is 18 residues. The CDR3 here is CASSYGSQGGVANYGYTF. The DNA of the CDR3 is TGTGCCAGCAGTTACGGAAGTCAGGGAGGGGTCGCTAACTATGGCTACACCTTC.